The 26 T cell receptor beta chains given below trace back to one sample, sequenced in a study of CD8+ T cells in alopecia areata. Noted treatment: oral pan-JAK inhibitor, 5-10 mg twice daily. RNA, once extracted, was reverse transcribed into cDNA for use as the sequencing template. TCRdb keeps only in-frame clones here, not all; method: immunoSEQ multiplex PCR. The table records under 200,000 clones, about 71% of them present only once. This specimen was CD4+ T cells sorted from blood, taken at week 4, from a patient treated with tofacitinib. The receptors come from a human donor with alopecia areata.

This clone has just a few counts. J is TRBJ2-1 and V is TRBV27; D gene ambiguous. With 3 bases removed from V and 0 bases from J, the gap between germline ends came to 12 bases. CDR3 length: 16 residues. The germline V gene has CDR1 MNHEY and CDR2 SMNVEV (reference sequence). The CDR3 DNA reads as TGTGCCAGCAGTTTTGAGGACCGAAGCTCCTACAATGAGCAGTTCTTC. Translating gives CASSFEDRSSYNEQFF.

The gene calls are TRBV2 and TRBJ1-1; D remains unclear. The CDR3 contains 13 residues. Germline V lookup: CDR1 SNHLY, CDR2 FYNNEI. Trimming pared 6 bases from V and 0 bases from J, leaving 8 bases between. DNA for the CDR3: TGTGCCAGCAGAACATCGGTGAACACTGAAGCTTTCTTT. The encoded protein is CASRTSVNTEAFF.

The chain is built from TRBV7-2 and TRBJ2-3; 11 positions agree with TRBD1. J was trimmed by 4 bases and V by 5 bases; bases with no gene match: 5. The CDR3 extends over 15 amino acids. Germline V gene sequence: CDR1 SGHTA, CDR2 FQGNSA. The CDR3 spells CASSRGQGASDTQYF. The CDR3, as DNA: TGTGCCAGCAGCCGTGGACAGGGGGCATCAGATACGCAGTATTTT.

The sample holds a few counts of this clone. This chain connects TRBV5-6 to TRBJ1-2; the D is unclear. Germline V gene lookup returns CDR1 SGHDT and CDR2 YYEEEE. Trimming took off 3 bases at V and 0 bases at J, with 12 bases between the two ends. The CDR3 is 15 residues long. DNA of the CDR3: TGTGCCAGCAGCTCTTTTGGGCCCTCTAACTATGGCTACACCTTC. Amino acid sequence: CASSSFGPSNYGYTF.

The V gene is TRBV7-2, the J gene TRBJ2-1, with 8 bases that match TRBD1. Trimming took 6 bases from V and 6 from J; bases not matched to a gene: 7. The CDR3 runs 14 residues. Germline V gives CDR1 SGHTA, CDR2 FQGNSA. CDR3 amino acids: CASRFRTGSNEQFF. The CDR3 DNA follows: TGTGCCAGCAGGTTCCGGACAGGGAGCAATGAGCAGTTCTTC.

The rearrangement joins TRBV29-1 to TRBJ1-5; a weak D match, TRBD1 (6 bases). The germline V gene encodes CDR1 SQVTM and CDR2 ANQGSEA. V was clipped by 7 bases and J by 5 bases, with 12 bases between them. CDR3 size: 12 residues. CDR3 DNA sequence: TGCAGCGCCGTACAGGGAGATCAGCCCCAGCATTTT. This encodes CSAVQGDQPQHF. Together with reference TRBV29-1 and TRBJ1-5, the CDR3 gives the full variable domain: SAVISQKPSRDICQRGTSLTIQCQVDSQVTMMFWYRQQPGQSLTLIATANQGSEATYESGFVIDKFPISRPNLTFSTLTVSNMSPEDSSIYLCSAVQGDQPQHFGDGTRLSIL.

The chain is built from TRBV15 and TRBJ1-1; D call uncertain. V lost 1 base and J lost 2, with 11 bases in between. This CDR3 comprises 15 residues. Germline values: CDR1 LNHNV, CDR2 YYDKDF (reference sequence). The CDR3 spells CATSRGENPNTEAFF. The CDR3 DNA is TGTGCCACCAGCAGAGGGGAGAACCCCAACACTGAAGCTTTCTTT.

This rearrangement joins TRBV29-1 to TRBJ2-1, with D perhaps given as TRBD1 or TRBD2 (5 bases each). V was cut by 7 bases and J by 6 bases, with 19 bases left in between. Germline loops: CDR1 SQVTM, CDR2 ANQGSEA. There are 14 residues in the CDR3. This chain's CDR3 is CSDQLKGRPNEQFF. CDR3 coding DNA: TGCAGCGACCAACTAAAGGGACGTCCCAATGAGCAGTTCTTC.

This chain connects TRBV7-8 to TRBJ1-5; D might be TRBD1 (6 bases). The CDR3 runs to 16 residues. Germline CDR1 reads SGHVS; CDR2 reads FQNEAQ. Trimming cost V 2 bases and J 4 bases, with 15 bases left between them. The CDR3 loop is CASSLRLGHGNQPQHF. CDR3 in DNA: TGTGCCAGCAGCTTAAGGCTGGGACACGGGAATCAGCCCCAGCATTTT.

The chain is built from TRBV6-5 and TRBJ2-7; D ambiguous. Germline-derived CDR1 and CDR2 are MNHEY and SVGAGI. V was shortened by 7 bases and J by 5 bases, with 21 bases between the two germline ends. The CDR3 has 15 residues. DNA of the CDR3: TGTGCCAGCAAATTGGGTTCGATAACGGGTAACGAGCAGTACTTC. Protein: CASKLGSITGNEQYF.

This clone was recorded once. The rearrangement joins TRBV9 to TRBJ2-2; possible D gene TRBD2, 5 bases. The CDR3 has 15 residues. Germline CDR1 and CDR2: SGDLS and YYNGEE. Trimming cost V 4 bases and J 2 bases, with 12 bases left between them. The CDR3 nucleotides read TGTGCCAGCAGCACTAGACCACAAAACACCGGGGAGCTGTTTTTT. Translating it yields CASSTRPQNTGELFF.

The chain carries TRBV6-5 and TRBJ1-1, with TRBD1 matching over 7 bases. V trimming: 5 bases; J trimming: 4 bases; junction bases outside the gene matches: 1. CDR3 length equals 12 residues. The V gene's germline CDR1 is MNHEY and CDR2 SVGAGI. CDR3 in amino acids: CASSPGGTEAFF. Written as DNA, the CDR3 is TGTGCCAGCAGTCCAGGGGGCACTGAAGCTTTCTTT.

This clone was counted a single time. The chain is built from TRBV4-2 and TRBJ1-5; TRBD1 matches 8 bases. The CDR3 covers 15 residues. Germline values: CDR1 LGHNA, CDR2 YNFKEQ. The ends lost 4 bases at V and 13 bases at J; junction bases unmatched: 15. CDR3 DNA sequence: TGTGCCAGCAGCCCGGCGGGGACAGGACTCGACAAACAGCATTTT. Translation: CASSPAGTGLDKQHF.

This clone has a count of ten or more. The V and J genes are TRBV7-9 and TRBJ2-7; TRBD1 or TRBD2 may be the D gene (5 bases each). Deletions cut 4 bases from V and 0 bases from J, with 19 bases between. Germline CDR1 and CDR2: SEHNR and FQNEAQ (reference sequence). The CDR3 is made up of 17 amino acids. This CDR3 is CASSYPAGTPSSYEQYF. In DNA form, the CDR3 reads TGTGCCAGCAGCTACCCCGCCGGGACGCCCAGCTCCTACGAGCAGTACTTC.

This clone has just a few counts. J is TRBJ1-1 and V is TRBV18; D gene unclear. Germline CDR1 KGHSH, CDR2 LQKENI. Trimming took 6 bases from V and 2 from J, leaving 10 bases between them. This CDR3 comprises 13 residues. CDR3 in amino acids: CASSDQSNTEAFF. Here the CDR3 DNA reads TGTGCCAGCTCCGACCAAAGTAACACTGAAGCTTTCTTT.

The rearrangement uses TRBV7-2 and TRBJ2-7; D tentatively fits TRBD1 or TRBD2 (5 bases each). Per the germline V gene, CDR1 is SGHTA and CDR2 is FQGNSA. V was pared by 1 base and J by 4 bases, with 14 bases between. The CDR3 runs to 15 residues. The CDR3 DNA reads TGTGCCAGCAGCTTAGTAGGGCAAGGGACGTACGAGCAGTACTTC. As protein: CASSLVGQGTYEQYF. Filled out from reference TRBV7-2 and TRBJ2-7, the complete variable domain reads GAGVSQSPSNKVTEKGKDVELRCDPISGHTALYWYRQSLGQGLEFLIYFQGNSAPDKSGLPSDRFSAERTGGSVSTLTIQRTQQEDSAVYLCASSLVGQGTYEQYFGPGTRLTVT.

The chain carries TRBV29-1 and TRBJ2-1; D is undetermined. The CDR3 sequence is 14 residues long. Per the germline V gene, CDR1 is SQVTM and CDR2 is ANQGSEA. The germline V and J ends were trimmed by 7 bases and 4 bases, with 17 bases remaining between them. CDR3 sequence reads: CSARDQSPYNEQFF. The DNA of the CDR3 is TGCAGCGCCCGCGACCAATCTCCATACAATGAGCAGTTCTTC.

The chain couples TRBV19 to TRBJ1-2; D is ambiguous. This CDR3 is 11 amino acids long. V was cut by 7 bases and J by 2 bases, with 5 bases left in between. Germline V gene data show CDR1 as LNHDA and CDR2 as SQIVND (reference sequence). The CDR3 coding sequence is TGTGCCAGTATGAAGAACTATGGCTACACCTTC. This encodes CASMKNYGYTF.

The CDR3 reads CSAWTTAYEKLFF. CDR3 nucleotides: TGCAGCGCATGGACTACCGCTTACGAAAAACTGTTTTTT. The J gene is TRBJ1-4, the V gene TRBV29-1; no reliable D call. CDR3 length: 13 amino acids. Germline V gene lookup returns CDR1 SQVTM and CDR2 ANQGSEA. Trimming removed 7 bases at V and 8 bases at J, with 17 bases between. The full variable domain, completed using reference TRBV29-1 and TRBJ1-4, is SAVISQKPSRDICQRGTSLTIQCQVDSQVTMMFWYRQQPGQSLTLIATANQGSEATYESGFVIDKFPISRPNLTFSTLTVSNMSPEDSSIYLCSAWTTAYEKLFFGSGTQLSVL.

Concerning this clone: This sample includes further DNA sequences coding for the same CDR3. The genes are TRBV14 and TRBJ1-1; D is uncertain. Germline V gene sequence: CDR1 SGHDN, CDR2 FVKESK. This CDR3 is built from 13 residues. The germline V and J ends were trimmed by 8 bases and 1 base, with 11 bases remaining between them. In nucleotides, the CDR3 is TGTGCCAGCTCCCGTTCAGGGAACACTGAAGCTTTCTTT. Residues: CASSRSGNTEAFF.

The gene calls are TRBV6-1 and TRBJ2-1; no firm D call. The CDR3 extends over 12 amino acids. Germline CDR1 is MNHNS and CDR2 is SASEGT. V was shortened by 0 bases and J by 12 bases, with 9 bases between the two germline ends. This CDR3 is CASSEARRVQFF. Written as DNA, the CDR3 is TGTGCCAGCAGTGAAGCGCGGCGAGTGCAGTTCTTC.

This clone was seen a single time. Written as DNA, the CDR3 is TGTGCTAGTGGCAGAACAGGGACCCAGCCCCAGCATTTT. Its translation is CASGRTGTQPQHF. The chain uses TRBV12-5 and TRBJ1-5; D might be TRBD1 (6 bases). The V end was cut by 6 bases, the J end by 7 bases, with 13 bases between. This CDR3 is 13 amino acids long. Germline V gene sequence: CDR1 LGHNT, CDR2 FRNRAP.

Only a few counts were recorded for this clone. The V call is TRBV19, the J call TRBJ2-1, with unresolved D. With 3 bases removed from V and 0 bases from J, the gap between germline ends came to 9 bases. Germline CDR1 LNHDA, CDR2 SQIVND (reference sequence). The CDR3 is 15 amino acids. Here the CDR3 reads CASSMSWSSYNEQFF. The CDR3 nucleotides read TGTGCCAGTAGTATGTCCTGGAGCTCCTACAATGAGCAGTTCTTC. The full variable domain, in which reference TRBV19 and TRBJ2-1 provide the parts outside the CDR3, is DGGITQSPKYLFRKEGQNVTLSCEQNLNHDAMYWYRQDPGQGLRLIYYSQIVNDFQKGDIAEGYSVSREKKESFPLTVTSAQKNPTAFYLCASSMSWSSYNEQFFGPGTRLTVL.

The CDR3 coding sequence is TGTGCCTACAGGGGGGATGAGCAGTTCTTC. Protein: CAYRGDEQFF. V gene TRBV30 combines with J gene TRBJ2-1; 8 nucleotides agree with TRBD1. V was pared by 7 bases and J by 8 bases, with 1 base of the junction left unmatched. Germline V gives CDR1 GTSNPN, CDR2 SVGIG (reference sequence). This CDR3 contains 10 residues.

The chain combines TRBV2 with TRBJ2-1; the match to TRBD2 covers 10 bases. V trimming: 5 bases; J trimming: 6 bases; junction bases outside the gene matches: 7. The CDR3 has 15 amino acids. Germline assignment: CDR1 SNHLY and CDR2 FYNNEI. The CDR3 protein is CASSIIGTSANEQFF. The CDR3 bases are TGTGCCAGCAGTATAATCGGGACTAGCGCCAATGAGCAGTTCTTC. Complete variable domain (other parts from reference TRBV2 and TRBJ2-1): EPEVTQTPSHQVTQMGQEVILRCVPISNHLYFYWYRQILGQKVEFLVSFYNNEISEKSEIFDDQFSVERPDGSNFTLKIRSTKLEDSAMYFCASSIIGTSANEQFFGPGTRLTVL.

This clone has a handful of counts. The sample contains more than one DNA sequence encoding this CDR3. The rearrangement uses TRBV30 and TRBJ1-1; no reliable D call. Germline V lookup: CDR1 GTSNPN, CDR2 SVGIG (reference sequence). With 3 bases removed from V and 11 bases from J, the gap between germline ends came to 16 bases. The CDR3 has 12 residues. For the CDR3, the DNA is TGTGCCTGGAGCCCATCGAATGGTCGCGCTTTCTTT. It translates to CAWSPSNGRAFF.